This T cell receptor (beta chain) derives from a study of T-cell reconstitution after alpha-beta-depleted transplantation in children. Trimming removed 6 bases from V and 4 bases from J, with 24 bases in between. Looked up from germline, CDR1 is SGDLS and CDR2 is YYNGEE. The CDR3 totals 17 residues. Preparing the TCRbeta library involved the use of unique molecular identifiers. TCRdb fed the PCR reads into MiXCR, producing one record per CDR3 protein. The top ten hold over 4.5% of the sample, which has approximately 240,000 distinct CDR3 sequences, 9.7% seen once. This clonotype showed up just a few times.

This receptor was obtained from a human donor who donated a stem cell graft to a child with SCID. This specimen consisted of PBMCs from the stem cell graft donor, obtained from the stem cell graft. The chain uses TRBV9 and TRBJ2-3, with D possibly TRBD2 on 6 matching bases. In DNA form, the CDR3 reads TGTGCCAGCACCACCGGTGGGGGGACCCTCGAGGCAGATACGCAGTATTTT. It specifies CASTTGGGTLEADTQYF.